This T cell receptor beta chain was recovered during a study of T cell responses to AZD1222 COVID-19 vaccine. Study-wide results and limits: Clonal diversity may have been underestimated in mostly white British donors. CD4 TCRs covered the whole spike, strongest at regions 160-218 and 743-854. Only a handful of AZD1222 recipients, six or seven in all, had baseline seropositivity. Spike-specific TCR breadth and depth grew following two AZD1222 doses.

As regards this clone: Its antigen remains unknown.

The CDR3 runs 12 residues. With 5 bases removed from V and 3 bases from J, the gap between germline ends came to 7 bases. CDR1 and CDR2 (germline): MDHEN, SYDVKM. Sequenced by immunoSEQ multiplex PCR; TCRdb stores in-frame clones only, minus some. The sample records about 110,000 clones, more than 70% being singletons. The origin of this receptor is an adult in good health. Sequencing used peripheral blood, obtained on day 0 of MenACWY control vaccination. This rearrangement joins TRBV28 to TRBJ1-2; D is unclear. The DNA of the CDR3 is TGTGCCAGCAGTCCCCTTTACTATGGCTACACCTTC. Its protein is CASSPLYYGYTF.